This T cell receptor beta chain comes out of a study of cytomegalovirus exposure and HLA in healthy donors. Findings and limits, study-wide: Overall, around 160 TCR beta chains were annotated as cytomegalovirus-associated. In a later analysis, TCR beta V- and J-gene trimming showed a link to a missense DCLRE1C variant.

There were likely unrecorded immune exposures, though donors were nominally healthy when sampled. A note on this clone: The antigen is unknown.

13 Jbeta primers and 60 Vbeta primers were used for the PCR. The method was immunoSEQ multiplex PCR; TCRdb's version includes in-frame clones alone and lacks a portion of them. The sample holds approximately 150,000 clones, 80% seen once. CDR3 length: 14 amino acids. CDR1 SGHRS and CDR2 YFSETQ come from the germline V gene. V was trimmed by 4 bases and J by 4 bases, leaving 14 bases between them. This sequence joins TRBV5-1 and TRBJ2-5; maybe TRBD2 (5 bases). This receptor was taken from a man between 40 and 49 years old in good health and CMV-seronegative. Sequenced sample: PBMCs. CDR3 DNA sequence: TGCGCCAGCAGCCCCAACAATCGGGGAGAGACCCAGTACTTC. The encoded protein is CASSPNNRGETQYF.